Listed here are 9 T cell receptor beta chains from one sample, sequenced in a study of cytomegalovirus exposure and HLA in healthy donors. The PCR ran on 60 Vbeta and 13 Jbeta primers. Sequencing used immunoSEQ multiplex PCR; TCRdb keeps in-frame clones, though not all of them. The sample records more than 150,000 clones, roughly 84% being singletons. The sequenced sample was PBMCs. The origin of the receptors is a boy aged 10-17 years in good health and CMV-seronegative.

In its sample, this clone was seen once. The chain has TRBV7-6 and TRBJ2-7; 9 bases are shared with TRBD1. The CDR3 runs to 16 residues. The J segment lost 2 bases and the V segment lost 5 bases, leaving 10 bases of the junction unmatched. Per germline, CDR1 SGHVS and CDR2 FNYEAQ. CDR3 protein: CASSLFAGTGTYEQYF. DNA for the CDR3: TGTGCCAGCAGCCTATTTGCCGGGACAGGGACCTACGAGCAGTACTTC.

This chain connects TRBV2 to TRBJ2-1, with TRBD2 matching 12 bases. J was trimmed by 7 bases and V by 5 bases; bases with no gene match: 6. The CDR3 sequence is 15 residues long. Germline lookup yields CDR1 SNHLY and CDR2 FYNNEI. The CDR3 DNA follows: TGTGCCAGCAGTTCTAGCGGGGGGGCTTGGAATGAGCAGTTCTTC. As protein: CASSSSGGAWNEQFF.

The chain combines TRBV2 with TRBJ1-2, with TRBD1 matching 8 bases. Germline V lookup: CDR1 SNHLY, CDR2 FYNNEI. The V and J ends lost 6 bases and 3 bases, in that order; junction bases with no gene match: 12. This CDR3 spans 16 amino acids. CDR3 sequence reads: CASSGGTGPPDYGYTF. The CDR3, as DNA: TGTGCCAGCAGCGGTGGGACAGGTCCCCCAGACTATGGCTACACCTTC.

The chain uses TRBV6-5 and TRBJ2-2; 13 nucleotides line up with TRBD2. This CDR3 has 14 amino acids. Germline V gene data show CDR1 as MNHEY and CDR2 as SVGAGI. Trimming cost V 6 bases and J 6 bases; bases outside gene matches: 1. The DNA of the CDR3 is TGTGCCAGCAGCGGACTAGCGGGAGCCGGGGAGCTGTTTTTT. It yields the protein CASSGLAGAGELFF.

V is TRBV27 and J is TRBJ1-5; D might be TRBD1 (6 bases). The V gene lost 6 bases and the J gene lost 6 bases, with 15 bases spanning the gap. The CDR3 is 14 amino acids. CDR1 and CDR2 from the germline V gene are MNHEY and SMNVEV (reference sequence). CDR3 DNA sequence: TGTGCCAGCAGGATGATCCAGGGGACTCAGCCCCAGCATTTT. This sequence encodes CASRMIQGTQPQHF.

There are a few counts of this clone. This rearrangement joins TRBV13 to TRBJ2-7; 12 bases are a match to TRBD1. Germline values: CDR1 PRHDT, CDR2 FYEKMQ (reference sequence). The ends lost 7 bases at V and 3 bases at J; junction bases unmatched: 4. The CDR3 has 14 amino acids. The CDR3 DNA reads TGTGCCAGCACGGGGACAGGGGGCCGCTACGAGCAGTACTTC. Translating it yields CASTGTGGRYEQYF.

This chain uses TRBV6-1 with TRBJ1-1; the D gene is possibly TRBD1 (6 bases). This CDR3 spans 15 amino acids. The germline V and J ends were trimmed by 10 bases and 6 bases, with 24 bases remaining between them. Germline-derived CDR1 and CDR2 are MNHNS and SASEGT. CDR3 nucleotides: TGTGCCATAACAGGGTCGGGTAGGTTCATCGCTGAAGCTTTCTTT. Its translation: CAITGSGRFIAEAFF.

The J gene is TRBJ1-3, the V gene TRBV19; D remains unclear. Germline V gene data show CDR1 as LNHDA and CDR2 as SQIVND (reference sequence). V dropped 4 bases and J dropped 0 bases, with 7 bases sitting between them. This CDR3 has 14 residues. DNA of the CDR3: TGTGCCAGTAGTACACAGATCTCTGGAAACACCATATATTTT. It is translated as CASSTQISGNTIYF.

The chain couples TRBV7-3 to TRBJ1-1; 8 bases fit TRBD1. Germline-derived CDR1 and CDR2 are SGHTA and FQGTGA. J was trimmed by 0 bases and V by 0 bases; bases with no gene match: 3. The CDR3 runs 16 residues. This CDR3 reads CASSLTGTGLNTEAFF. Here the CDR3 DNA reads TGTGCCAGCAGCTTAACTGGGACAGGATTGAACACTGAAGCTTTCTTT.